The present TCR beta chain was sequenced within a study of identical twins. Healthy Caucasians supplied all donations. TCRdb called the 5' RACE reads again in MiXCR, with one record for every CDR3 protein. The repertoire holds roughly 250,000 distinct CDR3 sequences, over 12% seen once, with approximately 8.2% in the top ten. Looked up from germline, CDR1 is SQVTM and CDR2 is ANQGSEA. CDR3 length: 12 residues. V was trimmed by 7 bases and J by 9 bases, leaving 16 bases between them. The clonotype originates from a woman aged 18-35 years in good health. Sequencing used memory (CD45RO+) T cells sorted from blood. The chain carries TRBV29-1 and TRBJ2-1; D may be TRBD1 or TRBD2 (7 bases each). This CDR3 reads CSALVRGGEQFF. The CDR3 nucleotides are TGCAGCGCGTTGGTCAGGGGGGGTGAGCAGTTCTTC.